These 8 T cell receptor beta chains originate from one sample sequenced in a study of blood T cell repertoires in COVID-19. Profiling relied on immunoSEQ multiplex PCR, and the TCRdb table lists in-frame clones only, not all of them. The sample includes about 75,000 clones, about four fifths of them seen just once. What was sequenced was peripheral blood. The receptors come from a woman older than 75 with active or convalescent COVID-19.

The chain couples TRBV19 to TRBJ2-1; 12 nucleotides match TRBD1. Germline values: CDR1 LNHDA, CDR2 SQIVND (reference sequence). The V segment lost 10 bases and the J segment 6 bases; nucleotides outside the gene matches: 7. CDR3 length equals 14 residues. CDR3 sequence: CATWDRGLGNEQFF. CDR3 nucleotide sequence: TGTGCCACCTGGGACAGGGGGCTCGGCAATGAGCAGTTCTTC.

This chain joins TRBV10-3 and TRBJ2-1; no reliable D call. Germline V CDR1 and CDR2: ENHRY, SYGVKD. The CDR3 has 13 amino acids. Trimming left V 10 bases short and J 3 bases short, with 13 bases between. In nucleotides, the CDR3 is TGTGCCAGCGCCATGACTCTCTACAATGAGCAGTTCTTC. Encoded protein: CASAMTLYNEQFF.

The chain has TRBV20-1 and TRBJ2-1, with D possibly being TRBD2 (5 bases). Germline CDR1 and CDR2: DFQATT and SNEGSKA (reference sequence). The V gene lost 3 bases and the J gene lost 0 bases, with 12 bases spanning the gap. The CDR3 consists of 15 residues. CDR3 nucleotide sequence: TGCAGTGCTAGTTTTAGGCTAGCCTCCTACAATGAGCAGTTCTTC. Translation: CSASFRLASYNEQFF.

The chain uses TRBV29-1 and TRBJ2-1, with a weak D call TRBD1 (6 bases). This CDR3 has 15 amino acids. The germline V gene has CDR1 SQVTM and CDR2 ANQGSEA. With 0 bases removed from V and 4 bases from J, the gap between germline ends came to 13 bases. The CDR3 coding sequence is TGCAGCGTTGAAGAAGGGACACGCTTTTACAATGAGCAGTTCTTC. Translated: CSVEEGTRFYNEQFF.

The genes are TRBV28 and TRBJ1-1, with 7 bases fitting TRBD1. J was trimmed by 1 base and V by 4 bases; bases with no gene match: 3. This CDR3 comprises 14 residues. Per germline, CDR1 MDHEN and CDR2 SYDVKM. The CDR3, as DNA: TGTGCCAGCAGTTCCTACAGGGGGAACACTGAAGCTTTCTTT. The encoded protein is CASSSYRGNTEAFF.

The gene calls are TRBV9 and TRBJ2-3; 7 bases line up with TRBD2. V lost 0 bases and J lost 5; bases outside the gene matches: 6. CDR3 length: 15 amino acids. Germline V lookup: CDR1 SGDLS, CDR2 YYNGEE. Here the CDR3 DNA reads TGTGCCAGCAGCGTAGGAGCGGGGTGGGGAGATACGCAGTATTTT. Translating it yields CASSVGAGWGDTQYF.

V and J are TRBV18 and TRBJ2-7; maybe TRBD2 (5 bases). Germline V gives CDR1 KGHSH, CDR2 LQKENI. The CDR3 covers 14 residues. The V gene lost 2 bases and the J gene lost 3 bases, with 11 bases spanning the gap. CDR3: CASSPTGNVYEQYF. CDR3 coding DNA: TGTGCCAGCTCACCAACGGGGAACGTCTACGAGCAGTACTTC.

The chain couples TRBV6-2 or TRBV6-3 to TRBJ2-1, with TRBD2 matching over 9 bases. CDR3 length: 18 amino acids. CDR1 MNHEY and CDR2 SVGEGT come from the germline V gene. The junction had 18 bases not matched to a gene; V was cut back by 5 bases and J by 7 bases. CDR3 residues: CASSAQPGREGLWNEQFF. CDR3 bases: TGTGCCAGCAGTGCCCAGCCGGGGCGGGAGGGCCTGTGGAATGAGCAGTTCTTC.